These 28 T cell receptor beta chains were all obtained from the same sample, sequenced in a study of blood T cell repertoires in COVID-19. Using immunoSEQ multiplex PCR, the repertoire was profiled, and TCRdb retains in-frame clones only, with some absent. Among about 47,000 clones, approximately 88% were seen once, and the ten largest hold over 2.5%. The sample consisted of peripheral blood. The receptor set was obtained from a man in his forties or fifties with active COVID-19.

The V call is TRBV29-1, the J call TRBJ1-2; D not certain. The V gene's germline CDR1 is SQVTM and CDR2 ANQGSEA. V lost 3 bases to trimming and J lost 1 base, with 6 bases between them. This CDR3 has 12 residues. The CDR3 loop is CSVDRGNYGYTF. DNA of the CDR3: TGCAGCGTTGACCGGGGTAACTATGGCTACACCTTC. Full variable domain (rest looked up from reference TRBV29-1 and TRBJ1-2): SAVISQKPSRDICQRGTSLTIQCQVDSQVTMMFWYRQQPGQSLTLIATANQGSEATYESGFVIDKFPISRPNLTFSTLTVSNMSPEDSSIYLCSVDRGNYGYTFGSGTRLTVV.

This chain links TRBV10-3 with TRBJ1-5; D uncertain. V lost 0 bases and J lost 5, with 17 bases in between. CDR1 is ENHRY and CDR2 is SYGVKD in the germline V gene. CDR3 size: 17 residues. CDR3 amino acids: CAISESTSLGADQPQHF. The CDR3, as DNA: TGTGCCATCAGTGAGTCGACTTCATTGGGAGCGGATCAGCCCCAGCATTTT.

The chain is built from TRBV30 and TRBJ2-5; unclear D gene. CDR3 length equals 16 residues. V was pared by 1 base and J by 0 bases, with 15 bases between. Germline lookup yields CDR1 GTSNPN and CDR2 SVGIG (reference sequence). CDR3 bases: TGTGCCTGGAGTGCAATTAGCAGCTTGTACCAAGAGACCCAGTACTTC. Its translation is CAWSAISSLYQETQYF.

The V and J genes are TRBV6-5 and TRBJ1-1; the D is unclear. Deletions cut 6 bases from V and 1 base from J, with 15 bases between. Germline CDR1 reads MNHEY; CDR2 reads SVGAGI. This CDR3 comprises 15 residues. The CDR3 loop is CASSSDGIQNTEAFF. In nucleotides, the CDR3 is TGTGCCAGCAGCTCAGACGGGATCCAGAACACTGAAGCTTTCTTT.

The chain couples TRBV12-3 or TRBV12-4 to TRBJ1-5; D not certain. The CDR3 is made up of 12 amino acids. Trimming took 3 bases from V and 4 from J, leaving 4 bases between them. This CDR3 reads CASSFQNQPQHF. CDR3 nucleotide sequence: TGTGCCAGCAGTTTTCAGAATCAGCCCCAGCATTTT.

This chain connects TRBV11-1 to TRBJ2-2; 13 bases are shared with TRBD2. The V gene end was trimmed by 6 bases and the J gene end by 4 bases; junction bases not matched to a gene: 5. The CDR3 sequence is 16 residues long. Germline loops: CDR1 SGHAT, CDR2 FQDESV (reference sequence). The CDR3 nucleotides are TGTGCCAGCAGTCGCCGACTAGCGGGGGGCACCGGGGAGCTGTTTTTT. Translation: CASSRRLAGGTGELFF.

This chain connects TRBV11-1 to TRBJ2-1, with 10 bases lining up with TRBD2. The CDR3 is 16 amino acids. Per germline, CDR1 SGHAT and CDR2 FQDESV (reference sequence). Losses at the gene ends were 10 bases for V and 8 bases for J; bases not matched to a gene: 17. The CDR3 is CATKRGSGRAGDEQFF. Written as DNA, the CDR3 is TGTGCCACTAAAAGGGGCAGCGGGAGGGCCGGAGATGAGCAGTTCTTC.

The chain joins TRBV19 to TRBJ1-1; the match to TRBD1 covers 7 bases. J was trimmed by 3 bases and V by 8 bases; bases with no gene match: 6. The V gene's germline CDR1 is LNHDA and CDR2 SQIVND (reference sequence). This CDR3 comprises 13 residues. The CDR3 bases are TGTGCCAGTGCCTTTACAGGGGACACTGAAGCTTTCTTT. This encodes CASAFTGDTEAFF.

The chain joins TRBV4-1 to TRBJ1-1, with TRBD1 as a possible D gene (6 bases). V lost 7 bases, J lost 7 bases, and 13 bases lay in between. Germline V CDR1 and CDR2: MGHRA, YSYEKL. The CDR3 covers 12 residues. The CDR3 region is CASTSEDSEAFF. The CDR3 DNA follows: TGCGCCAGCACGTCTGAGGACAGTGAAGCTTTCTTT.

The V gene is TRBV27, the J gene TRBJ1-6, with 8 bases identical to TRBD1. V was pared by 8 bases and J by 10 bases, with 10 bases of the junction left unmatched. CDR1 and CDR2 from the germline V gene are MNHEY and SMNVEV (reference sequence). The CDR3 sequence is 14 residues long. CDR3 sequence (DNA): TGTGCCAGCTCGCCGGGGACAGGAACATCACCCCTCCACTTT. This gives the protein CASSPGTGTSPLHF.

This chain links TRBV5-1 with TRBJ1-1; D call uncertain. CDR3 size: 14 residues. Germline V lookup: CDR1 SGHRS, CDR2 YFSETQ. V lost 4 bases and J 7 bases, leaving 17 bases between the germline ends. CDR3 in amino acids: CASSPGIRSGEAFF. The CDR3 nucleotides are TGCGCCAGCAGCCCGGGGATCCGGTCGGGTGAAGCTTTCTTT.

This clone showed up just once. The chain links TRBV18 to TRBJ2-1, with 15 positions matching TRBD2. With 3 bases clipped from V and 2 bases from J, the junction kept 5 bases outside the gene matches. The germline V gene has CDR1 KGHSH and CDR2 LQKENI. The CDR3 is 18 amino acids. The CDR3 here is CASSPPGLAGGTYNEQFF. Written as DNA, the CDR3 is TGTGCCAGCTCACCTCCGGGACTAGCGGGAGGCACCTACAATGAGCAGTTCTTC.

The rearrangement joins TRBV6-2 or TRBV6-3 to TRBJ2-5, with unresolved D. The CDR3 has 14 residues. The V and J ends lost 2 bases and 5 bases respectively, with 12 bases between them. Per germline, CDR1 MNHEY and CDR2 SVGEGT. CDR3 sequence: CASSYTVPKETQYF. The DNA for the CDR3 is TGTGCCAGCAGTTACACAGTCCCTAAGGAGACCCAGTACTTC.

The chain combines TRBV9 with TRBJ1-6; 7 nucleotides line up with TRBD1. CDR3 length: 15 amino acids. The ends lost 0 bases at V and 7 bases at J; junction bases unmatched: 4. Germline lookup yields CDR1 SGDLS and CDR2 YYNGEE. The CDR3 loop is CASSVEGTANSPLHF. Here the CDR3 DNA reads TGTGCCAGCAGCGTAGAAGGGACAGCAAATTCACCCCTCCACTTT.

CDR3 DNA: TGTGCCAGCAGCCAGGATGGCCAGGGGAATGAAAAACTGTTTTTT. This translates into CASSQDGQGNEKLFF. V is TRBV4-2 and J is TRBJ1-4; D perhaps matches TRBD1 (6 bases). V lost 3 bases, J lost 5 bases, and 13 bases lay in between. Germline V gene lookup returns CDR1 LGHNA and CDR2 YNFKEQ. CDR3 length: 15 residues.

The DNA of the CDR3 is TGTGCCAGCAGCGACCAGGGATACTACGAGCAGTACGTC. Translation: CASSDQGYYEQYV. The gene calls are TRBV7-9 and TRBJ2-7; TRBD1 might be the D (5 bases). Trimming stripped 5 bases from V and 3 bases from J, with 11 bases between. Germline CDR1 is SEHNR and CDR2 is FQNEAQ (reference sequence). The CDR3 is made up of 13 amino acids.

Here the CDR3 reads CASSNSGTGREKLFF. The DNA for the CDR3 is TGTGCCAGCAGCAACTCCGGGACAGGGCGCGAAAAACTGTTTTTT. The chain couples TRBV3-1 (or the pseudogene TRBV3-2) to TRBJ1-4, with 9 bases matching TRBD1. Unmatched junction bases numbered 9, after V lost 5 bases and J lost 8 bases. The CDR3 extends over 15 amino acids. Germline assignment: CDR1 LGHDT and CDR2 YNNKEL (reference sequence).

Here the CDR3 reads CASSLVGDATNEKLFF. CDR3 in DNA: TGTGCCAGCAGCTTGGTAGGGGATGCAACTAATGAAAAACTGTTTTTT. This sequence joins TRBV5-5 and TRBJ1-4; weak D call: TRBD1 (5 bases). CDR3 length equals 16 residues. V lost 0 bases and J 0 bases, leaving 9 bases between the germline ends. Looked up from germline, CDR1 is SGHKS and CDR2 is YYEKEE (reference sequence).

The sample holds a few counts of this clone. V usage is TRBV5-4 and J usage is TRBJ1-6; D is ambiguous. V was clipped by 1 base and J by 7 bases, with 9 bases between them. Per germline, CDR1 SGHNT and CDR2 YYREEE (reference sequence). The CDR3 extends over 14 amino acids. The CDR3 coding sequence is TGTGCCAGCAGCTTGAAGGCGGGGAATTCACCCCTCCACTTT. Amino acid sequence: CASSLKAGNSPLHF.

This clone was detected only a few times. This rearrangement joins TRBV7-2 to TRBJ1-2; unclear D gene. V was clipped by 2 bases and J by 8 bases, with 12 bases between them. The CDR3 consists of 13 residues. Germline values: CDR1 SGHTA, CDR2 FQGNSA. The CDR3 loop reads CASSLTSPGGYTF. CDR3 DNA: TGTGCCAGCAGCTTAACGTCCCCGGGAGGCTACACCTTC.

The rearrangement uses TRBV7-2 and TRBJ2-7, with D tentatively TRBD1 (5 bases). Trimming shortened V by 1 base and J by 5 bases, and 12 bases separated the two germline ends. Germline assignment: CDR1 SGHTA and CDR2 FQGNSA. The CDR3 totals 14 residues. The CDR3 nucleotides are TGTGCCAGCAGCTTAGAAAGGGGCCGAGACGAGCAGTACTTC. This codes for CASSLERGRDEQYF.

This clone was observed once. This CDR3 reads CASSTSPDTGNYGYTF. CDR3 nucleotides: TGTGCCAGCAGCACGTCCCCCGATACAGGGAACTATGGCTACACCTTC. The chain carries TRBV9 and TRBJ1-2; TRBD1 is a possible D gene (6 bases). The length of the CDR3 is 16 residues. V was trimmed by 4 bases and J by 2 bases, leaving 18 bases between them. Germline CDR1 and CDR2: SGDLS and YYNGEE.

The chain has TRBV12-5 and TRBJ1-6, with 8 nucleotides matching TRBD1. With V trimmed by 5 bases and J by 9 bases, 6 bases remained unmatched. This CDR3 is built from 14 residues. The germline gives CDR1 LGHNT, CDR2 FRNRAP. CDR3 bases: TGTGCTAGTGGTCCTGACAGGGGTGTTTCACCCCTCCACTTT. This sequence encodes CASGPDRGVSPLHF.

The J gene is TRBJ2-2, the V gene TRBV6-1; 7 bases line up with TRBD1. This CDR3 is 17 amino acids long. After removal of 2 bases from V and 4 bases from J, the junction contained 10 bases not matched to a gene. Germline-derived CDR1 and CDR2 are MNHNS and SASEGT. This chain's CDR3 is CASSERGGQVRTGELFF. CDR3 coding DNA: TGTGCCAGCAGTGAAAGGGGCGGACAGGTCCGCACCGGGGAGCTGTTTTTT.

This clone was seen a single time. The chain has TRBV9 and TRBJ1-6; 8 bases align to TRBD1. This CDR3 has 16 amino acids. V was clipped by 0 bases and J by 10 bases; unmatched bases: 9. CDR1 and CDR2 from the germline V gene are SGDLS and YYNGEE. CDR3: CASSVGQGYPNSPLHF. CDR3 sequence (DNA): TGTGCCAGCAGCGTAGGACAGGGGTACCCAAACTCACCCCTCCACTTT.

The chain has TRBV7-8 and TRBJ2-3; no clear D gene. Trimming took off 3 bases at V and 6 bases at J, with 10 bases between the two ends. Germline CDR1 SGHVS, CDR2 FQNEAQ. CDR3 length: 13 residues. CDR3 residues: CASSFSREDTQYF. Here the CDR3 DNA reads TGTGCCAGCAGCTTTTCCCGCGAGGATACGCAGTATTTT.

The gene calls are TRBV6-2 or TRBV6-3 and TRBJ2-3; D call uncertain. V lost 4 bases and J 6 bases, leaving 17 bases between the germline ends. The CDR3 runs 15 residues. The germline V gene encodes CDR1 MNHEY and CDR2 SVGEGT. This CDR3 reads CASSFVASREDTQYF. The DNA for the CDR3 is TGTGCCAGCAGTTTCGTTGCGAGCCGAGAGGATACGCAGTATTTT.

The chain is built from TRBV9 and TRBJ1-3; the D gene is possibly TRBD1 (6 bases). Trimming cost V 5 bases and J 6 bases, with 12 bases left between them. Germline values: CDR1 SGDLS, CDR2 YYNGEE. This CDR3 is 13 amino acids long. CDR3 coding DNA: TGTGCCAGCAGAGGGGGGGCCGAAAACACCATATATTTT. It translates to CASRGGAENTIYF.